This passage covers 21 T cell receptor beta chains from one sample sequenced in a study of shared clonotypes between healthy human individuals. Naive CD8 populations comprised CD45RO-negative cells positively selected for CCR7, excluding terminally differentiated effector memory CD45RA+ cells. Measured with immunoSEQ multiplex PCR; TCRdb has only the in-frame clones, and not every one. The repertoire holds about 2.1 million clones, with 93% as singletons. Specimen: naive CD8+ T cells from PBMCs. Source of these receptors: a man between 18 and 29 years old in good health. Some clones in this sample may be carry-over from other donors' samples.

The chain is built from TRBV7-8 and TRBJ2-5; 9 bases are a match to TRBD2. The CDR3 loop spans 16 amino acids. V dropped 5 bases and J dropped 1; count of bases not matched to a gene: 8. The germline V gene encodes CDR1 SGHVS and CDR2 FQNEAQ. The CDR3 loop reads CASSPLGSGSQETQYF. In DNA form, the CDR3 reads TGTGCCAGCAGCCCCTTGGGTAGCGGGAGCCAAGAGACCCAGTACTTC. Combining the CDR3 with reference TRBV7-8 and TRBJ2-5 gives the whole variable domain GAGVSQSPRYKVAKRGQDVALRCDPISGHVSLFWYQQALGQGPEFLTYFQNEAQLDKSGLPSDRFFAERPEGSVSTLKIQRTQQEDSAVYLCASSPLGSGSQETQYFGPGTRLLVL.

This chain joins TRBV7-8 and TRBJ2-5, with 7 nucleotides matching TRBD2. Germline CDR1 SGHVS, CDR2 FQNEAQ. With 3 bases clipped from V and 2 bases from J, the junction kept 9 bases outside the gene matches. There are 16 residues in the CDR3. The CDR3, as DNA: TGTGCCAGCAGCTTCAATAGCGGGTGGGAGCAAGAGACCCAGTACTTC. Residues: CASSFNSGWEQETQYF.

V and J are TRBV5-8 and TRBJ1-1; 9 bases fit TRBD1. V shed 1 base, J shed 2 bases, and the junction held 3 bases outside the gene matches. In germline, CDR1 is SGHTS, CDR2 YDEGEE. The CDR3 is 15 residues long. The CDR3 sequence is CASSLRGQGNTEAFF. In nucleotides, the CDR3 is TGTGCCAGCAGCTTGAGGGGACAGGGAAACACTGAAGCTTTCTTT.

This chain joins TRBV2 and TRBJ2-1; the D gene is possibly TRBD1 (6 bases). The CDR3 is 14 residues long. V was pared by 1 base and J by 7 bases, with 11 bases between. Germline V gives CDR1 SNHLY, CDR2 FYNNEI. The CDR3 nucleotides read TGTGCCAGCAGTGAAGGTGGGGGCCGGAATGAGCAGTTCTTC. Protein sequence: CASSEGGGRNEQFF. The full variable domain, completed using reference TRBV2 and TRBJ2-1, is EPEVTQTPSHQVTQMGQEVILRCVPISNHLYFYWYRQILGQKVEFLVSFYNNEISEKSEIFDDQFSVERPDGSNFTLKIRSTKLEDSAMYFCASSEGGGRNEQFFGPGTRLTVL.

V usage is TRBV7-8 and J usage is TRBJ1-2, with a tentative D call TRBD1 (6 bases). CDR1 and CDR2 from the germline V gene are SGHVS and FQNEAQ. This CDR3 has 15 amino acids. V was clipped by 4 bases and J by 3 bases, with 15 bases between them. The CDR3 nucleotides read TGTGCCAGCAGCTCCCTCCCCCGGACAGACTATGGCTACACCTTC. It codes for CASSSLPRTDYGYTF. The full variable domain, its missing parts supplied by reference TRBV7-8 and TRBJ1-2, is GAGVSQSPRYKVAKRGQDVALRCDPISGHVSLFWYQQALGQGPEFLTYFQNEAQLDKSGLPSDRFFAERPEGSVSTLKIQRTQQEDSAVYLCASSSLPRTDYGYTFGSGTRLTVV.

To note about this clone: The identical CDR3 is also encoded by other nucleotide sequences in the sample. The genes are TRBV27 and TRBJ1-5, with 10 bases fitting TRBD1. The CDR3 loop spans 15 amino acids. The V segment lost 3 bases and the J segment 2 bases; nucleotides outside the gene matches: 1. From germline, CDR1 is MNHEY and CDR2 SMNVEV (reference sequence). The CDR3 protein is CASSLTGGRNQPQHF. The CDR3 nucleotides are TGTGCCAGCAGTTTGACAGGGGGCCGCAATCAGCCCCAGCATTTT.

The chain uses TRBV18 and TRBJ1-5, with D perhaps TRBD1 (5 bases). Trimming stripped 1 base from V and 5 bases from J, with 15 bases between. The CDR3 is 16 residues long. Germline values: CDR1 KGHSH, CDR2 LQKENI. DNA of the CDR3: TGTGCCAGCTCACCACGGGGGGTCCAACAAGATCAGCCCCAGCATTTT. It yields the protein CASSPRGVQQDQPQHF.

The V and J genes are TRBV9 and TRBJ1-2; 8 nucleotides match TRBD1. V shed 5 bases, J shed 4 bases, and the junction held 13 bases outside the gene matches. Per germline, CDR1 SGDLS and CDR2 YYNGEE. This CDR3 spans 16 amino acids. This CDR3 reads CASSGYLDRDPYGYTF. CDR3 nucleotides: TGTGCCAGCAGTGGCTATTTGGACAGGGACCCCTATGGCTACACCTTC.

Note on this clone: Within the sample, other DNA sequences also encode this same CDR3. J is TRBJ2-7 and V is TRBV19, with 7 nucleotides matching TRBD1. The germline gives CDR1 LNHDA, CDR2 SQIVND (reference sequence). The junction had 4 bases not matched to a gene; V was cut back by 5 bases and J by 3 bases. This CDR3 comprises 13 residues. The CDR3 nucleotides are TGTGCCAGTAGTCCCACAGGGGTCTACGAGCAGTACTTC. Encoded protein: CASSPTGVYEQYF.

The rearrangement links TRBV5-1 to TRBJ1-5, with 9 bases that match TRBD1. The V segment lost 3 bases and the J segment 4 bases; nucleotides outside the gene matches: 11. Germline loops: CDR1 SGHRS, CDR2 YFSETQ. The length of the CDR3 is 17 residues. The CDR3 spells CASSSNLGTGMNQPQHF. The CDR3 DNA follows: TGCGCCAGCAGCTCCAACCTAGGGACAGGGATGAATCAGCCCCAGCATTTT. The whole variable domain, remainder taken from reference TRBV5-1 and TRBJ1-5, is KAGVTQTPRYLIKTRGQQVTLSCSPISGHRSVSWYQQTPGQGLQFLFEYFSETQRNKGNFPGRFSGRQFSNSRSEMNVSTLELGDSALYLCASSSNLGTGMNQPQHFGDGTRLSIL.

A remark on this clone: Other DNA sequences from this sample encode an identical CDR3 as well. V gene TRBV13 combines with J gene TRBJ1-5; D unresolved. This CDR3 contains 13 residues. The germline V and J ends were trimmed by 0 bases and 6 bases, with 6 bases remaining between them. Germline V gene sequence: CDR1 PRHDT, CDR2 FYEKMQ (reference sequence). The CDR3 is CASSLGGGQPQHF. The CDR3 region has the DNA TGTGCCAGCAGCTTAGGGGGAGGTCAGCCCCAGCATTTT. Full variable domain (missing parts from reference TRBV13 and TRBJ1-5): AAGVIQSPRHLIKEKRETATLKCYPIPRHDTVYWYQQGPGQDPQFLISFYEKMQSDKGSIPDRFSAQQFSDYHSELNMSSLELGDSALYFCASSLGGGQPQHFGDGTRLSIL.

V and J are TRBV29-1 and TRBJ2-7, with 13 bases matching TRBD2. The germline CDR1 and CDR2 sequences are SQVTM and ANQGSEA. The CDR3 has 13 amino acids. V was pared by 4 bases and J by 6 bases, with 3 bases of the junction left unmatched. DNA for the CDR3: TGCAGCGTTGTGTGGACTAGCGGGAGCGAGCAGTACTTC. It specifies CSVVWTSGSEQYF.

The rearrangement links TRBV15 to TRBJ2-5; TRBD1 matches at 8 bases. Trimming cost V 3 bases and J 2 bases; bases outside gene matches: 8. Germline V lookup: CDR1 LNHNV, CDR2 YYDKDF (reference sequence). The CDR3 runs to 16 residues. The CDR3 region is CATSSPRTGWQETQYF. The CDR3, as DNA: TGTGCCACCAGCAGCCCCAGGACAGGGTGGCAAGAGACCCAGTACTTC. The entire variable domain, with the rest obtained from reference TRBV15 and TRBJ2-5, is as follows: DAMVIQNPRYQVTQFGKPVTLSCSQTLNHNVMYWYQQKSSQAPKLLFHYYDKDFNNEADTPDNFQSRRPNTSFCFLDIRSPGLGDTAMYLCATSSPRTGWQETQYFGPGTRLLVL.

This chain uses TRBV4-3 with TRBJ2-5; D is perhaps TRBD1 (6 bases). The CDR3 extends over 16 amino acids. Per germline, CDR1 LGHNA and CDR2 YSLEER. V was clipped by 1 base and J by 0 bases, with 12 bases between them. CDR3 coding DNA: TGCGCCAGCAGCCAAGGGCCTAGGGGGTACCAAGAGACCCAGTACTTC. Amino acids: CASSQGPRGYQETQYF.

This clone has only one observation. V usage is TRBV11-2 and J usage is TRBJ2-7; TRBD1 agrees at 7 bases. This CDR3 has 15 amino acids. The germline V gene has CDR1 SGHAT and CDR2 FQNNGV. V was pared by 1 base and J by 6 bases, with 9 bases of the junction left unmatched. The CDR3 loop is CASSLVVRGRPEQYF. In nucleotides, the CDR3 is TGTGCCAGCAGCTTAGTTGTTAGGGGGCGTCCCGAGCAGTACTTC.

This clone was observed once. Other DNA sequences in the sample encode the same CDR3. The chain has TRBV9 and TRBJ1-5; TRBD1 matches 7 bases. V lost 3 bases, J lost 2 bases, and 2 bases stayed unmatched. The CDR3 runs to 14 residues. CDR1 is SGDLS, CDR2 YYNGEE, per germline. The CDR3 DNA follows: TGTGCCAGCAGCGGAGGACAGGGCAATCAGCCCCAGCATTTT. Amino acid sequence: CASSGGQGNQPQHF. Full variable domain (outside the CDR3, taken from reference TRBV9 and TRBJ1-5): DSGVTQTPKHLITATGQRVTLRCSPRSGDLSVYWYQQSLDQGLQFLIQYYNGEERAKGNILERFSAQQFPDLHSELNLSSLELGDSALYFCASSGGQGNQPQHFGDGTRLSIL.

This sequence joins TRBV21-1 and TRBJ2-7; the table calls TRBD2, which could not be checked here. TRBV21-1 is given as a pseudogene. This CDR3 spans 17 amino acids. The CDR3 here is CASSKLQSPGVDCEQYF. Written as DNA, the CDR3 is TGTGCCAGCAGCAAGCTCCAATCACCGGGAGTGGACTGCGAGCAGTACTTC.

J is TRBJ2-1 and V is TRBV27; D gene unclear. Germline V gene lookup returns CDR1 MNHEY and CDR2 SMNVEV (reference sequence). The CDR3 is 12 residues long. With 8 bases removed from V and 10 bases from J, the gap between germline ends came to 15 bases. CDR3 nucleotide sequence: TGTGCCAGCGGCGGCCCCACCCCAGAGCAGTTCTTC. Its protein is CASGGPTPEQFF.

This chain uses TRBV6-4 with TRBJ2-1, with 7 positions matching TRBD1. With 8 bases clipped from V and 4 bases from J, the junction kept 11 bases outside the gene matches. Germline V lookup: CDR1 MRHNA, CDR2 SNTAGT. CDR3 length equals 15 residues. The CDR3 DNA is TGTGCCAGCGCACCCCTGAGGGGGCCATACAATGAGCAGTTCTTC. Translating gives CASAPLRGPYNEQFF.

The CDR3 region has the DNA TGTGCCAGCAGTCACGGACAGGGGTACAATGAGCAGTTCTTC. Encoded protein: CASSHGQGYNEQFF. This sequence joins TRBV6-5 and TRBJ2-1; 9 nucleotides align to TRBD1. The CDR3 extends over 14 amino acids. J was trimmed by 4 bases and V by 5 bases; bases with no gene match: 3. Germline CDR1 MNHEY, CDR2 SVGAGI.

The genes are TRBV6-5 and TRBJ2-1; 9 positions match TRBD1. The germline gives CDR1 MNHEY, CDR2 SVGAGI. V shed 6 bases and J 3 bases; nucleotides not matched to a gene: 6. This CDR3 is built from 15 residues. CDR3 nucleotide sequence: TGTGCCAGCAGCCAACAGGGGGCCGTCTACAATGAGCAGTTCTTC. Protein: CASSQQGAVYNEQFF.